This T cell receptor beta chain was sequenced for a study of identical twins. Study-level findings and limits: Alpha sequences out of frame and shared by twins had excess low generation probability. Researchers reported weaker excess twin sharing in beta out-of-frame sequences.

Everyone who gave samples was a healthy Caucasian. This clonotype was detected ten times or more. Its antigen is not identified. The CDR3 totals 18 residues. Deletions cut 0 bases from V and 7 bases from J, with 27 bases between. Germline CDR1 is DFQATT and CDR2 is SNEGSKA (reference sequence). Addition of a universal primer site occurred through template switching, and cDNA carried unique molecular identifiers. MiXCR, applied by TCRdb to the 5' RACE reads, yields one record per CDR3 protein. The sample has under 1 million distinct CDR3 sequences, over 9% seen once. These data also formed part of another study, on yellow fever vaccine responses in identical twins.

This receptor was identified in a woman aged 18-35 years in good health. The chain employs TRBV20-1 and TRBJ1-2; tentative D call: TRBD1 (6 bases). Sequenced sample: PBMCs. The CDR3 loop reads CSARDGGIRGRELGGYTF. The CDR3 DNA is TGCAGTGCTAGAGATGGGGGTATCCGGGGGCGCGAGTTAGGTGGCTACACCTTC.